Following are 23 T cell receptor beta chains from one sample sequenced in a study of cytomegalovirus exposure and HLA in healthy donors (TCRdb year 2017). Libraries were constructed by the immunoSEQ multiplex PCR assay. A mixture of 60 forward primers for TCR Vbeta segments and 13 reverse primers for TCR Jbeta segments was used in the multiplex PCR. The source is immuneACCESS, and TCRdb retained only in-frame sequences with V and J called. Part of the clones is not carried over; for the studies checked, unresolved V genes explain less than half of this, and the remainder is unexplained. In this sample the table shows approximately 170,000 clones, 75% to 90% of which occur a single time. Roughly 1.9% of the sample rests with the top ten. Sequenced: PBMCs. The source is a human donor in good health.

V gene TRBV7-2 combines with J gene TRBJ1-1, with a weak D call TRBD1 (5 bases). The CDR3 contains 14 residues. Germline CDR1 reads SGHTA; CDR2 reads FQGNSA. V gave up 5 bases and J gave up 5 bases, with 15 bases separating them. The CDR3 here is CASSQPGGGTEAFF. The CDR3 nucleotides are TGTGCCAGCAGCCAACCGGGGGGAGGGACTGAAGCTTTCTTT.

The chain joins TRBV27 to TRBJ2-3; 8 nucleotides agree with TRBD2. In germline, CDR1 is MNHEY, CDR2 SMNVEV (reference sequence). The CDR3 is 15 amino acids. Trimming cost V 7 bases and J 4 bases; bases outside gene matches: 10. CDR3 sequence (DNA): TGTGCCAGCACCGCATGGAGCGGGGGCGCAGATACGCAGTATTTT. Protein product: CASTAWSGGADTQYF.

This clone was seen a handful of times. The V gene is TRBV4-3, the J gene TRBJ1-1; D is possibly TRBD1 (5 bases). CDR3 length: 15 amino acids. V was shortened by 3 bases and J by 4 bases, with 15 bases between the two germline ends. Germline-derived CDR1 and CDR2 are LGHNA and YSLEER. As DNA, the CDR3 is TGCGCCAGCAGCCAGGGACTGCCGAGCAGCACTGAAGCTTTCTTT. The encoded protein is CASSQGLPSSTEAFF.

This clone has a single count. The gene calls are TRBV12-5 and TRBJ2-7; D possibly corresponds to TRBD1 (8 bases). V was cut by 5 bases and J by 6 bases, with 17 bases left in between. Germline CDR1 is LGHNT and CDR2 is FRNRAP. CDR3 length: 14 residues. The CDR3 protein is CASGPGQGGSEQYF. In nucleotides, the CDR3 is TGTGCTAGTGGTCCAGGACAGGGAGGGTCCGAGCAGTACTTC.

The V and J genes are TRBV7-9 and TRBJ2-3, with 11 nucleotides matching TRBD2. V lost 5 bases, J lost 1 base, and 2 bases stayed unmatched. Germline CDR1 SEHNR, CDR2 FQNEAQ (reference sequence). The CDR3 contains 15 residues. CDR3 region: CASSPTSGGTDTQYF. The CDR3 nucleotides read TGTGCCAGCAGCCCGACTAGCGGGGGCACAGATACGCAGTATTTT.

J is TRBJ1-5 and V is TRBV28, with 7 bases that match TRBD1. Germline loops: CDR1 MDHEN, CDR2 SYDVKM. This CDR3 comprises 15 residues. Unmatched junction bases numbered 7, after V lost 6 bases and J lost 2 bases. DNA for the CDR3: TGTGCCAGCAGCCGGAGGGGGCTAGGCAATCAGCCCCAGCATTTT. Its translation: CASSRRGLGNQPQHF.

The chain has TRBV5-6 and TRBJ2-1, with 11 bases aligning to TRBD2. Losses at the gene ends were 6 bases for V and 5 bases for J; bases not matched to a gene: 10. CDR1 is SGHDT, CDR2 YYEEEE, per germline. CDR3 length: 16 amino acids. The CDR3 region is CASTKTPGLADNEQFF. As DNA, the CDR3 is TGTGCCAGCACCAAAACACCGGGACTAGCGGACAATGAGCAGTTCTTC.

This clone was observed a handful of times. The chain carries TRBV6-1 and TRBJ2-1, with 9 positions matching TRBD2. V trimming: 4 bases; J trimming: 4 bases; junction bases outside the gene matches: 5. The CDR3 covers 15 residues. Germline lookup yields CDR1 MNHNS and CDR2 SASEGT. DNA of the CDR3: TGTGCCAGCAGTGGAGATAGCGGGGGATACAATGAGCAGTTCTTC. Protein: CASSGDSGGYNEQFF.

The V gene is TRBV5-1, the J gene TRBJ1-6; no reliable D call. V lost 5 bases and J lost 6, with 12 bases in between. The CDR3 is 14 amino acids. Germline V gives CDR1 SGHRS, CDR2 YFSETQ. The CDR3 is CASSERTRNSPLHF. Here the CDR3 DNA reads TGCGCCAGCAGTGAAAGGACTCGTAATTCACCCCTCCACTTT.

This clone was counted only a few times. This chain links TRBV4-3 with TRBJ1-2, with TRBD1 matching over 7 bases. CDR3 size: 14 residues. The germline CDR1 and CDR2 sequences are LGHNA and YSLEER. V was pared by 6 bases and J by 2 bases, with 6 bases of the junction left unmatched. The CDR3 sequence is CASSRDRVNYGYTF. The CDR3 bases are TGCGCCAGCAGTCGGGACAGAGTCAACTATGGCTACACCTTC.

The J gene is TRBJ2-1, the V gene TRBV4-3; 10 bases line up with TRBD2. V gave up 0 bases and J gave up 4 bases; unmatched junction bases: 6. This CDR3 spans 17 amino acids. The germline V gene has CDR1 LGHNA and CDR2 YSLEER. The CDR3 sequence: CASSQESGGVNYNEQFF. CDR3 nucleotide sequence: TGCGCCAGCAGCCAAGAAAGCGGGGGGGTAAATTACAATGAGCAGTTCTTC.

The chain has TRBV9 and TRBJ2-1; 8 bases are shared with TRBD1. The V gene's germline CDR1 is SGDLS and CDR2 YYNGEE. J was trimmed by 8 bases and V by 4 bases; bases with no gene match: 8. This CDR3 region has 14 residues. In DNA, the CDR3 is TGTGCCAGCAGCCCAAGGACAGGGTGGGATGAGCAGTTCTTC. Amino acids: CASSPRTGWDEQFF.

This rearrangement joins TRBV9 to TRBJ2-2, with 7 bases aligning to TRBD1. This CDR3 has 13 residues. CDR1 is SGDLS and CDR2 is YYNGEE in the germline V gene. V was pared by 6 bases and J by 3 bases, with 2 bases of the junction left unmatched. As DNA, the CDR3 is TGTGCCAGCACAGGGGGTTACACCGGGGAGCTGTTTTTT. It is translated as CASTGGYTGELFF.

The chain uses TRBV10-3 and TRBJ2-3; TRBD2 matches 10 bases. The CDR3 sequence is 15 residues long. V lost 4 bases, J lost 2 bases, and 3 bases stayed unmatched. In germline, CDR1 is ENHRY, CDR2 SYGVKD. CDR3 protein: CAISVTSGVTDTQYF. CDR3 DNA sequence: TGTGCCATCAGTGTTACTAGCGGGGTCACAGATACGCAGTATTTT.

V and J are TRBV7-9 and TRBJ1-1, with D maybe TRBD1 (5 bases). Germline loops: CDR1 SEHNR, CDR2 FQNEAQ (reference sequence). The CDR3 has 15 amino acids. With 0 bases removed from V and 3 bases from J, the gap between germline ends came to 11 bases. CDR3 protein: CASSLATALYTEAFF. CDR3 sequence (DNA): TGTGCCAGCAGCTTAGCGACAGCCCTATACACTGAAGCTTTCTTT. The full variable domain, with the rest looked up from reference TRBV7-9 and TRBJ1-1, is DTGVSQNPRHKITKRGQNVTFRCDPISEHNRLYWYRQTLGQGPEFLTYFQNEAQLEKSRLLSDRFSAERPKGSFSTLEIQRTEQGDSAMYLCASSLATALYTEAFFGQGTRLTVV.

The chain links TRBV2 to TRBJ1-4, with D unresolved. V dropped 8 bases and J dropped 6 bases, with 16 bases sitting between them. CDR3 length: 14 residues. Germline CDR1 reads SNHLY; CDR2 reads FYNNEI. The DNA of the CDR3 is TGTGCCAGCGGAAGTCTCCACCGGGATGAAAAACTGTTTTTT. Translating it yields CASGSLHRDEKLFF.

This CDR3 reads CASSGRRGDTQYF. CDR3 DNA sequence: TGCGCCAGCAGCGGACGACGGGGAGATACGCAGTATTTT. This rearrangement joins TRBV5-1 to TRBJ2-3; weak D call: TRBD2 (5 bases). Trimming stripped 4 bases from V and 5 bases from J, with 11 bases between. The CDR3 totals 13 residues. The germline V gene has CDR1 SGHRS and CDR2 YFSETQ.

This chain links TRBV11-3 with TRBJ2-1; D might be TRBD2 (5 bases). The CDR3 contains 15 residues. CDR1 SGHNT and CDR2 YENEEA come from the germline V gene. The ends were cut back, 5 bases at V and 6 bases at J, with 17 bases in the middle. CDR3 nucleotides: TGTGCCAGCAGCCAAAGCTTAGCTAGCTCCAATGAGCAGTTCTTC. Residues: CASSQSLASSNEQFF. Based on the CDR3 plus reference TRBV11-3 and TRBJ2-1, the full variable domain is EAGVVQSPRYKIIEKKQPVAFWCNPISGHNTLYWYLQNLGQGPELLIRYENEEAVDDSQLPKDRFSAERLKGVDSTLKIQPAELGDSAVYLCASSQSLASSNEQFFGPGTRLTVL.

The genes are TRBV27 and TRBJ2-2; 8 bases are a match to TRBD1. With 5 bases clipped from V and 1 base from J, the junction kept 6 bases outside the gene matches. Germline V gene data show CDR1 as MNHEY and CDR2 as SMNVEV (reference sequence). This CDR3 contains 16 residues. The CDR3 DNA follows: TGTGCCAGCAGTCACCTCAGGGGGCAGAACACCGGGGAGCTGTTTTTT. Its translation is CASSHLRGQNTGELFF.

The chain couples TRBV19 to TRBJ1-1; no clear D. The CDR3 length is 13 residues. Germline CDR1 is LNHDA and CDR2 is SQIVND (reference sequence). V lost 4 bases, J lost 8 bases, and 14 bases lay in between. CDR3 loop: CASSSSSMGEAFF. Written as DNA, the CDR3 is TGTGCCAGTAGTAGCAGTTCGATGGGCGAAGCTTTCTTT.

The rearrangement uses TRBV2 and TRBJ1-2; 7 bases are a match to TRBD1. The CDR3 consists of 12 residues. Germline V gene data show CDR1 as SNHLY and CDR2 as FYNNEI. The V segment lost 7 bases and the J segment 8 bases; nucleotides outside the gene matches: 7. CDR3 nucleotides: TGTGCCAGCACCGTAAGGACAGGCGGCTACACCTTC. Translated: CASTVRTGGYTF.

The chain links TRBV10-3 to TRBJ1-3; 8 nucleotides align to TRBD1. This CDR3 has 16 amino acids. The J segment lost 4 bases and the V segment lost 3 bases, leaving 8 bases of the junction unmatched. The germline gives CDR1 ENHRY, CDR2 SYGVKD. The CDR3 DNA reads TGTGCCATCAGTGATCCGGACAGGGTAACGGGAAACACCATATATTTT. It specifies CAISDPDRVTGNTIYF.

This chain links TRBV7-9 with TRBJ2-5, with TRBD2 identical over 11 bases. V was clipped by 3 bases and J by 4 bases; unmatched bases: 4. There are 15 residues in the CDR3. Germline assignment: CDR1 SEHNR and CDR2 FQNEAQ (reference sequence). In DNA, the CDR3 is TGTGCCAGCAGCTTTAGCGGGGGGGCCGGAGAGACCCAGTACTTC. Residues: CASSFSGGAGETQYF.